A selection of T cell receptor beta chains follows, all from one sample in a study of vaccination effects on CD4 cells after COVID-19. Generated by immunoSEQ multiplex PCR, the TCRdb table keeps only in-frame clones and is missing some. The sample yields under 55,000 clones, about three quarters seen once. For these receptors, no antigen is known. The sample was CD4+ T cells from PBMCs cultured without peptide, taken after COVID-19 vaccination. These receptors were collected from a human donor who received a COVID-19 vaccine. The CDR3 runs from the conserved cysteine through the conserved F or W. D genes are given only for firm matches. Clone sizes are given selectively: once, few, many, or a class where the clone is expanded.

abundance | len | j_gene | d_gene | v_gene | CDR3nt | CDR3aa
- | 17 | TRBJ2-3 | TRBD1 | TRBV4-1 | TGCGCCAGCAGCCAAGATCGCGGGACAGGGGGCACGTATACGCAGTATTTT | CASSQDRGTGGTYTQYF
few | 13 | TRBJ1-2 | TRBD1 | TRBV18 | TGTGCCAGCTCGCTTACAGGGGGCTATGGCTACACCTTC | CASSLTGGYGYTF
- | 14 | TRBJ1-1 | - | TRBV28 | TGTGCCAGCAGGAGATCAGATTTGAACACTGAAGCTTTCTTT | CASRRSDLNTEAFF
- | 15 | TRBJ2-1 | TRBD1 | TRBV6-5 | TGTGCCAGCAGTTACTCAGGACAGGATTACAATGAGCAGTTCTTC | CASSYSGQDYNEQFF
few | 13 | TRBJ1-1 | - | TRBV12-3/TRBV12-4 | TGTGCCAGCAGTTTTAGAGAGAACACTGAAGCTTTCTTT | CASSFRENTEAFF
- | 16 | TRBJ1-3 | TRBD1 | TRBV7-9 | TGTGCCAGCAGCGATCAAACAGGGGTTATTGGAAACACCATATATTTT | CASSDQTGVIGNTIYF
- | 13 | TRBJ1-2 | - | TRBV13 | TGTGCCAGCAGCGCTACCGGTAACTATGGCTACACCTTC | CASSATGNYGYTF
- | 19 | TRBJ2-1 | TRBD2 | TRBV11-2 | TGTGCCAGCAGCCCCAAGGATTCGGGACTAGCTCACTCCTACAATGAGCAGTTCTTC | CASSPKDSGLAHSYNEQFF
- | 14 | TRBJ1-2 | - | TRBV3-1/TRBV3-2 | TGTGCCAGCAGCCCCCCGATTTTCTTCGGCGGCTACACCTTC | CASSPPIFFGGYTF
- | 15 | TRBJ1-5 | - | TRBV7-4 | TGTGCCAGCAGCTTAAGACAGGCCTACCATCAGCCCCAGCATTTT | CASSLRQAYHQPQHF
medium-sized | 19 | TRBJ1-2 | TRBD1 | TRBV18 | TGTGCCAGCTCTAGAACCCCCGGGACAGGGGGCAGCTCTAACTATGGCTACACCTTC | CASSRTPGTGGSSNYGYTF
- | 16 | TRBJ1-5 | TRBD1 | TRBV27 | TGTGCCAGCAGTTTTTTCCCAGGGGGTCTCAATCAGCCCCAGCATTTT | CASSFFPGGLNQPQHF
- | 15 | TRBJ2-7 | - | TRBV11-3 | TGTGCCAGCAGCTTAGGCTCTACCAGAGACTACGAGCAGTACTTC | CASSLGSTRDYEQYF
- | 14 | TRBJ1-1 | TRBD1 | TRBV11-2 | TGTGCCAGCAGCTTAGGGGACAGGAACACTGAAGCTTTCTTT | CASSLGDRNTEAFF
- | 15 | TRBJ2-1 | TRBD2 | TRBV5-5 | TGTGCCAGCAGCGTAACTAGCGGGAGGTACAATGAGCAGTTCTTC | CASSVTSGRYNEQFF
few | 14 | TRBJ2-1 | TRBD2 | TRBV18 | TGTGCCAGCTCATCAGGGACTAGCAGTAATGAGCAGTTCTTC | CASSSGTSSNEQFF
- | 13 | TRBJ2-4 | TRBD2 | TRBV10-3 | TGTGCCATCGGACTAGCGGGAGGGCCTGTTCAGTACTTC | CAIGLAGGPVQYF
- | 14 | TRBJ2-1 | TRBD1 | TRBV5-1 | TGCGCCAGCAGCTTCAGGACAGGGGATACTGAGCAGTTCTTC | CASSFRTGDTEQFF
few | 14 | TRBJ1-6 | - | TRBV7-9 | TGTGCCAGCAGCTTAGAACAGTATAATTCACCCCTCCACTTT | CASSLEQYNSPLHF
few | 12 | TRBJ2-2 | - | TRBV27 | TGTGCCAGCAGTTTCAGGGGAGGGGAGCTGTTTTTT | CASSFRGGELFF
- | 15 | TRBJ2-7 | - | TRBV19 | TGTGCCAGTTTAGAGTTGGGGGCTGCGCTGGGCGAGCAGTACTTC | CASLELGAALGEQYF
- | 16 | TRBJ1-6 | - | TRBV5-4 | TGTGCCAGCAGCTTGGGAGGGGGACATAATAATTCACCCCTCCACTTT | CASSLGGGHNNSPLHF
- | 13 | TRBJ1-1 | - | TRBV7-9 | TGTGCCAGCAGCTTATGGGTGTACACTGAAGCTTTCTTT | CASSLWVYTEAFF